The 13 T cell receptor beta chains given below trace back to one sample, sequenced in a study of graft-versus-host responses after intestinal transplantation. What these receptors recognize is not known. Generated by immunoSEQ multiplex PCR, the TCRdb table keeps only in-frame clones and is missing some. Of 60,000 to 65,000 clones in the sample, more than 90% were seen once. Material: unstimulated CD8+ T cells sorted from spleen or lymph node cells, obtained before transplant. All receptors come from a human donor who was the organ donor for an intestinal transplant.

J is TRBJ2-3 and V is TRBV28, with D unresolved. The CDR3 length is 11 residues. Trimming cost V 3 bases and J 6 bases, with 4 bases left between them. Germline CDR1 MDHEN, CDR2 SYDVKM. Here the CDR3 DNA reads TGTGCCAGCAGTTTTTCGGATACGCAGTATTTT. It is translated as CASSFSDTQYF.

This clone occurred a few times. This rearrangement joins TRBV6-1 to TRBJ1-5; no definite D call. The CDR3 has 13 amino acids. The ends were cut back, 7 bases at V and 1 base at J, with 8 bases in the middle. Germline V gene sequence: CDR1 MNHNS, CDR2 SASEGT. CDR3 nucleotides: TGTGCCAGCAATCGGGAAAGCAATCAGCCCCAGCATTTT. As protein: CASNRESNQPQHF.

The rearrangement joins TRBV2 to TRBJ2-5; 11 bases are a match to TRBD1. With the DNA end fitting TRBJ2-7 better, the J assignment may be wrong. The V gene's germline CDR1 is SNHLY and CDR2 FYNNEI. The CDR3 consists of 13 residues. CDR3 DNA sequence: TGTGCCAGCCGGGGACAGGGGGTCTACGAGCAGTACTTC. It codes for CASRGQGVYEQYF.

The genes are TRBV6-6 and TRBJ1-1; D remains unclear. Trimming cost V 10 bases and J 3 bases, with 18 bases left between them. CDR3 size: 14 residues. Germline loops: CDR1 MNHNY, CDR2 SVGAGI (reference sequence). Here the CDR3 reads CATDPTGRDTEAFF. For the CDR3, the DNA is TGTGCCACCGATCCAACCGGGAGGGACACTGAAGCTTTCTTT.

This clone showed up just a few times. At one end, the junction sequence differs from germline, possibly due to a read error. CDR3 amino acids: CASPPGAPEAFF. The CDR3 nucleotides read TGTGCTAGCCCCCCAGGGGCCCCTGAGGCTTTCTTT. This chain uses TRBV7-7 with TRBJ1-1, with TRBD1 as a possible D gene (6 bases). Germline V CDR1 and CDR2: SSHAT, FNYEAQ (reference sequence). The CDR3 is made up of 12 amino acids.

The rearrangement joins TRBV4-1 to TRBJ2-7; TRBD1 might be the D (6 bases). Germline V gene sequence: CDR1 MGHRA, CDR2 YSYEKL. Trimming removed 3 bases at V and 4 bases at J, with 10 bases between. The CDR3 covers 13 residues. CDR3 protein: CASSQGAGYEQYF. In DNA form, the CDR3 reads TGCGCCAGCAGCCAGGGGGCCGGGTACGAGCAGTACTTC.

The V gene is TRBV13, the J gene TRBJ2-7; perhaps TRBD1 as D (6 bases). The CDR3 loop spans 16 amino acids. The germline V gene has CDR1 PRHDT and CDR2 FYEKMQ (reference sequence). V was clipped by 4 bases and J by 4 bases, with 20 bases between them. This CDR3 reads CASSSWTARGHYEQYF. DNA for the CDR3: TGTGCCAGCAGCTCGTGGACAGCCCGGGGTCATTACGAGCAGTACTTC.

V gene TRBV30 combines with J gene TRBJ2-7, with 10 bases lining up with TRBD1. The junction had 5 bases not matched to a gene; V was cut back by 0 bases and J by 3 bases. Germline V lookup: CDR1 GTSNPN, CDR2 SVGIG (reference sequence). This CDR3 is 15 amino acids long. This CDR3 reads CAWSVRDRGVYEQYF. The CDR3 nucleotides are TGTGCCTGGAGTGTACGGGACAGGGGAGTCTACGAGCAGTACTTC.

V gene TRBV9 combines with J gene TRBJ2-5; 7 bases match TRBD2. The CDR3 runs to 15 residues. Germline trimming cut 7 bases from V and 5 bases from J; bases unmatched to any gene: 14. CDR1 SGDLS and CDR2 YYNGEE come from the germline V gene. The CDR3 coding sequence is TGTGCCAGCGCCGAGGAAGGGAGGGCCAGGGAGACCCAGTACTTC. Protein: CASAEEGRARETQYF.

DNA of the CDR3: TGTGCCAGCAGGCGGGCGGGGGCGGCGAGACAGCCCCAGCATTTT. It yields the protein CASRRAGAARQPQHF. The J gene is TRBJ1-5, the V gene TRBV6-1; the D gene is possibly TRBD1 (6 bases). CDR1 and CDR2 from the germline V gene are MNHNS and SASEGT. Trimming took off 6 bases at V and 7 bases at J, with 19 bases between the two ends. The CDR3 sequence is 15 residues long.

The gene calls are TRBV6-1 and TRBJ2-7, with unresolved D. The germline V and J ends were trimmed by 2 bases and 2 bases, with 13 bases remaining between them. The CDR3 is 15 residues long. CDR1 MNHNS and CDR2 SASEGT come from the germline V gene. The CDR3, as DNA: TGTGCCAGCAGTGAACTGGGCCTTCGGACCTACGAGCAGTACTTC. As protein: CASSELGLRTYEQYF.

The J gene is TRBJ2-2, the V gene TRBV7-3; 9 nucleotides match TRBD1. The CDR3 contains 16 residues. Germline V gene lookup returns CDR1 SGHTA and CDR2 FQGTGA. V lost 3 bases to trimming and J lost 6 bases; unmatched junction nucleotides: 8. The CDR3 coding sequence is TGTGCCAGCAGCTTTACGACAGGGGGTTTTCCCGGGGAGCTGTTTTTT. Translation: CASSFTTGGFPGELFF.

V gene TRBV5-6 combines with J gene TRBJ1-1; the D gene is possibly TRBD1 (6 bases). The germline V gene has CDR1 SGHDT and CDR2 YYEEEE. The CDR3 loop spans 14 amino acids. Trimming cost V 0 bases and J 4 bases, with 10 bases left between them. CDR3 sequence (DNA): TGTGCCAGCAGCTTGGGCCAGGGGTCCACTGAAGCTTTCTTT. Translated: CASSLGQGSTEAFF.